One and the same sample provided the 4 T cell receptor beta chains below, sequenced in a study of blood T cell repertoires in COVID-19. Only in-frame clones appear in the TCRdb table, and some are missing; sequencing was by immunoSEQ multiplex PCR. The sample records about 230,000 clones, 85% to 90% being singletons. The sequenced sample consisted of peripheral blood. The receptors stem from a man in his fifties or sixties with COVID-19, enrolled during active disease.

The chain uses TRBV29-1 and TRBJ2-1; TRBD2 is a possible D gene (6 bases). The V and J ends lost 2 bases and 3 bases respectively, with 11 bases between them. The germline gives CDR1 SQVTM, CDR2 ANQGSEA. The CDR3 is 14 amino acids. CDR3 amino acids: CSVELAENYNEQFF. The CDR3 DNA sequence: TGCAGCGTTGAATTAGCGGAGAACTACAATGAGCAGTTCTTC.

This chain uses TRBV7-6 with TRBJ2-1; 11 positions agree with TRBD2. After removal of 4 bases from V and 3 bases from J, the junction contained 5 bases not matched to a gene. There are 16 residues in the CDR3. CDR1 SGHVS and CDR2 FNYEAQ come from the germline V gene. The DNA for the CDR3 is TGTGCCAGCAGCTGGTCCGGGACTAGCGGCTACAATGAGCAGTTCTTC. This codes for CASSWSGTSGYNEQFF.

The rearrangement links TRBV5-1 to TRBJ1-1; unclear D gene. Trimming took off 2 bases at V and 2 bases at J, with 10 bases between the two ends. This CDR3 has 14 amino acids. Germline assignment: CDR1 SGHRS and CDR2 YFSETQ. CDR3 DNA: TGCGCCAGCAGCTTATCCTCCTCTAACACTGAAGCTTTCTTT. It translates to CASSLSSSNTEAFF.

The chain links TRBV11-2 to TRBJ2-1; D not resolved. The germline V and J ends were trimmed by 1 base and 4 bases, with 14 bases remaining between them. The CDR3 has 16 amino acids. Germline CDR1 SGHAT, CDR2 FQNNGV. The DNA of the CDR3 is TGTGCCAGCAGCTTAGCGGGTCCCTTCGATTACAATGAGCAGTTCTTC. Amino acid sequence: CASSLAGPFDYNEQFF. The complete variable domain, with remaining parts taken from reference TRBV11-2 and TRBJ2-1, reads EAGVAQSPRYKIIEKRQSVAFWCNPISGHATLYWYQQILGQGPKLLIQFQNNGVVDDSQLPKDRFSAERLKGVDSTLKIQPAKLEDSAVYLCASSLAGPFDYNEQFFGPGTRLTVL.